Described below is a single T cell receptor beta chain sequence and its context. The antigen is undetermined. In the original processing: Samples held a median of roughly 100,000 TCRs, range about 23,224–700,000. TCRdb reprocessed the RACE reads with MiXCR, giving one entry per CDR3 protein. The V and J calls follow TCRdb's processing rather than the paper's. The sample consists of tens of thousands of distinct CDR3 sequences, approximately 10% of them appearing once. The data belong to a study of human T cells and chemical hapten exposure. Findings of the study overall: Compared with pre-sensitization or healthy control sets, expanded TCRs clustered more.

Between the trimmed V and J ends, which lost 10 bases and 2 bases, there was a span of 13 bases. The length of the CDR3 is 13 residues. The germline CDR1 and CDR2 sequences are MNHEY and SVGEGT. The time point is: patch test 2, 6 weeks after DPC sensitization. The sample's treatment: therapeutic diphenylcyclopropenone sensitization with weekly scalp DPC. This sequence joins TRBV6-2 or TRBV6-3 and TRBJ2-3; no firm D call. The specimen was whole blood, collected in connection with sensitization to the hapten diphenylcyclopropenone (DPC). The sequence was collected from a man aged 40-49 years with alopecia areata. Some clones in this sample may be carry-over from other donors' samples. The DNA of the CDR3 is TGTGCCACTACCACTCCTCTCACAGATACGCAGTATTTT. Translating it yields CATTTPLTDTQYF.